The clone carrying this TCR beta chain was detected ten times or more. Its antigen is not identified. Uncontrolled infection, other autoimmune disease, pregnancy and lactation each barred patients from inclusion. These data are taken from a study of T cells in Graves' hyperthyroidism and ophthalmopathy. Study at large: Peripheral blood was taken when the disease was first diagnosed, before any treatment began. Study results and caveats: Separation of ophthalmopathy from stable hyperthyroidism was achieved by a 13 V-J model.

Trimming stripped 0 bases from V and 0 bases from J, with 6 bases between. Germline values: CDR1 LNHDA, CDR2 SQIVND (reference sequence). The CDR3 extends over 14 amino acids. RNA transcripts served as the template for amplifying TCR beta CDR3 regions. The HTBI set primed first-round TCR CDR3 RT-PCR. TCRdb itself ran the multiplex PCR reads through MiXCR, one entry per CDR3 protein. The repertoire holds 600,000 to 750,000 distinct CDR3 sequences, with 15% to 20% as singletons. This TCR came from a man aged 45-65 years with Graves' hyperthyroidism. The V call is TRBV19, the J call TRBJ2-7; D is uncertain. The sample comprised blood. CDR3: CASSIDPGSYEQYF. CDR3 in DNA: TGTGCCAGTAGTATAGATCCGGGCTCCTACGAGCAGTACTTC.